The 3 T cell receptor beta chains below come from one sample, sequenced in a study of regulatory T cells in long-lasting Graves disease. Construction of the TCR beta libraries employed iRepertoire HTBI primers in conjunction with Arm-PCR of CDR3 regions. TCRdb reprocessed the multiplex PCR reads with MiXCR, giving one entry per CDR3 protein. Of about 620,000 distinct CDR3 sequences listed, roughly 16% were seen once; the top ten hold more than 15%. Indicated time point: newly diagnosed GD, antithyroid drugs for less than 3 months. Following extraction of RNA from PBMCs, that RNA was used to make the TCR library. The sample was also linked to a second study, of T cells in Graves' hyperthyroidism and ophthalmopathy.

Sequenced here: peripheral blood mononuclear cells (PBMCs), sampled at new diagnosis, from a patient treated with antithyroid drugs. These receptors were collected from a woman aged 25 to 39 with Graves disease.

This clonotype was seen many times. The chain uses TRBV12-3 or TRBV12-4 and TRBJ1-1; no definite D call. The CDR3 contains 11 residues. With 3 bases removed from V and 10 bases from J, the gap between germline ends came to 9 bases. CDR3 sequence: CASSLSFGAFF. As DNA, the CDR3 is TGTGCCAGCAGTTTGAGTTTCGGAGCTTTCTTT.

The CDR3 nucleotides are TGCGCCAGCAGCTTGGAGAGGGGCACGGTTAGGGGGGAGACCCAGTACTTC. Protein: CASSLERGTVRGETQYF. This chain connects TRBV5-1 to TRBJ2-5; weak D call: TRBD1 (6 bases). Germline V lookup: CDR1 SGHRS, CDR2 YFSETQ. The germline V and J ends were trimmed by 0 bases and 5 bases, with 20 bases remaining between them. The CDR3 length is 17 residues. Full variable domain (rest looked up from reference TRBV5-1 and TRBJ2-5): KAGVTQTPRYLIKTRGQQVTLSCSPISGHRSVSWYQQTPGQGLQFLFEYFSETQRNKGNFPGRFSGRQFSNSRSEMNVSTLELGDSALYLCASSLERGTVRGETQYFGPGTRLLVL.

The rearrangement joins TRBV7-9 to TRBJ1-6; D possibly corresponds to TRBD1 (6 bases). CDR1 is SEHNR, CDR2 FQNEAQ, per germline (reference sequence). Trimming cost V 8 bases and J 4 bases, with 15 bases left between them. The CDR3 is 15 amino acids. Here the CDR3 reads CASQQGVSYNSPLHF. The CDR3 nucleotides are TGTGCCAGCCAACAGGGTGTCTCTTATAATTCACCCCTCCACTTT. Full variable domain (rest looked up from reference TRBV7-9 and TRBJ1-6): DTGVSQNPRHKITKRGQNVTFRCDPISEHNRLYWYRQTLGQGPEFLTYFQNEAQLEKSRLLSDRFSAERPKGSFSTLEIQRTEQGDSAMYLCASQQGVSYNSPLHFGNGTRLTVT.